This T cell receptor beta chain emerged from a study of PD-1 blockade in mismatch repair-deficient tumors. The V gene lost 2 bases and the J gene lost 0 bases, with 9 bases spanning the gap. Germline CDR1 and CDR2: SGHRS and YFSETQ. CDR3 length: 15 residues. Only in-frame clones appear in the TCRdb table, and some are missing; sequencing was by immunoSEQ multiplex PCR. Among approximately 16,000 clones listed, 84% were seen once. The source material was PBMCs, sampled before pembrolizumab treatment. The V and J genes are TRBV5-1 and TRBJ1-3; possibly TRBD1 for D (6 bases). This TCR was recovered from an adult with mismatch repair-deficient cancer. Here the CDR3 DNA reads TGCGCCAGCAGCTTACAGGGTGTCTCTGGAAACACCATATATTTT. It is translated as CASSLQGVSGNTIYF.